One sample yielded the 22 T cell receptor beta chains listed below, sequenced in a study of beta chain features in type 1 diabetes listed by TCRdb under 2018. Results and caveats for the whole study, not just this receptor: A moderate but significant shortening of TCRB CDR3 length was observed in type 1 diabetes patients in all four CD4+ subsets.

Their antigens are not known. Receptor libraries were prepared by the immunoSEQ multiplex PCR assay. The entire isolated RNA was reverse transcribed using the High Capacity cDNA Reverse Transcription Kit, and thus expressed TCRB transcripts were sequenced. TCRdb limited this immuneACCESS table to in-frame rearrangements with V and J called. A share of clones is missing; checked studies link under half to unresolved V genes, and the rest is unexplained. The sample table shows about 700,000 clones, and 10% to 15% are seen once. The ten largest clones take up approximately 0.021% of the sample. The material sequenced was naive CD4+ T cells from blood. The meaning of the sample's cell subset or site label: true naive CD4+ T cells. All receptors come from a man aged 18 to 29 with type 1 diabetes.

This clone was detected a few times. This chain links TRBV5-6 with TRBJ2-7, with 9 bases lining up with TRBD1. This CDR3 is built from 14 residues. Germline CDR1 reads SGHDT; CDR2 reads YYEEEE. The ends lost 4 bases at V and 3 bases at J; junction bases unmatched: 5. This CDR3 reads CASSELDRGYEQYF. The CDR3 region has the DNA TGTGCCAGCAGCGAATTGGACAGGGGCTACGAGCAGTACTTC.

The rearrangement uses TRBV6-5 and TRBJ1-1; D not resolved. V shed 0 bases and J shed 3 bases, with 11 bases lying between them. The germline CDR1 and CDR2 sequences are MNHEY and SVGAGI. The CDR3 loop spans 15 amino acids. The CDR3 region has the DNA TGTGCCAGCAGTTACTCGACGGCGATGGACACTGAAGCTTTCTTT. Translating it yields CASSYSTAMDTEAFF.

This clone was counted only a few times. This chain joins TRBV25-1 and TRBJ2-2; no firm D call. Germline CDR1 MGHDK, CDR2 SYGVNS. The CDR3 consists of 13 residues. V was clipped by 2 bases and J by 8 bases, with 9 bases between them. CDR3 sequence: CASSEPPSGELFF. The CDR3 bases are TGTGCCAGCAGTGAACCCCCGTCGGGGGAGCTGTTTTTT.

A few counts support this clone. CDR3 bases: TGTGCCAGCAGCTTGAGGGACAGTTTTTCCTATGGCTACACCTTC. It is translated as CASSLRDSFSYGYTF. The gene calls are TRBV5-4 and TRBJ1-2; 7 nucleotides line up with TRBD1. The CDR3 consists of 15 residues. The junction had 7 bases not matched to a gene; V was cut back by 1 base and J by 4 bases. Germline CDR1 is SGHNT and CDR2 is YYREEE (reference sequence). The full variable domain, completed using reference TRBV5-4 and TRBJ1-2, is ETGVTQSPTHLIKTRGQQVTLRCSSQSGHNTVSWYQQALGQGPQFIFQYYREEENGRGNFPPRFSGLQFPNYSSELNVNALELDDSALYLCASSLRDSFSYGYTFGSGTRLTVV.

This chain links TRBV29-1 with TRBJ1-1, with a weak D call TRBD1 (5 bases). Between the trimmed V and J ends, which lost 3 bases and 4 bases, there was a span of 18 bases. There are 15 residues in the CDR3. Germline V gene sequence: CDR1 SQVTM, CDR2 ANQGSEA. The CDR3 DNA follows: TGCAGCGTTGAGGGCCCGGCAGGGATGAGCACTGAAGCTTTCTTT. Its protein product is CSVEGPAGMSTEAFF.

V is TRBV13 and J is TRBJ1-1; no clear D gene. The CDR3 is 14 amino acids. Trimming shortened V by 0 bases and J by 0 bases, and 5 bases separated the two germline ends. Looked up from germline, CDR1 is PRHDT and CDR2 is FYEKMQ (reference sequence). The CDR3 bases are TGTGCCAGCAGCTTAGGGGCCATGAACACTGAAGCTTTCTTT. Residues: CASSLGAMNTEAFF.

The chain combines TRBV14 with TRBJ1-2; no clear D. Germline CDR1 SGHDN, CDR2 FVKESK. The CDR3 is 13 amino acids. V lost 1 base to trimming and J lost 6 bases, with 9 bases between them. The CDR3 is CASSQVRTHGYTF. CDR3 in DNA: TGTGCCAGCAGCCAAGTGCGGACCCATGGCTACACCTTC.

The chain has TRBV5-1 and TRBJ2-7, with D hard to call. The CDR3 spans 16 residues. The germline V and J ends were trimmed by 3 bases and 0 bases, with 16 bases remaining between them. CDR1 is SGHRS and CDR2 is YFSETQ in the germline V gene. The CDR3 here is CASSYTEIQSSYEQYF. The CDR3 coding sequence is TGCGCCAGCAGCTACACAGAAATCCAAAGCTCCTACGAGCAGTACTTC.

This clone was counted only a few times. This sequence joins TRBV7-8 and TRBJ1-5; D is undetermined. The CDR3 loop spans 15 amino acids. Trimming cost V 5 bases and J 2 bases, with 13 bases left between them. Germline-derived CDR1 and CDR2 are SGHVS and FQNEAQ. CDR3: CASSQDRWGNQPQHF. The CDR3 nucleotides read TGTGCCAGCAGCCAGGATCGGTGGGGCAATCAGCCCCAGCATTTT.

This chain uses TRBV10-2 with TRBJ1-5; D is ambiguous. This CDR3 contains 13 residues. Germline lookup yields CDR1 WSHSY and CDR2 SAAADI. V was trimmed by 3 bases and J by 7 bases, leaving 10 bases between them. The CDR3 coding sequence is TGCGCCAGCAGTGACGGAGCGTCGCAGCCCCAGCATTTT. Translating gives CASSDGASQPQHF.

This clone was seen a handful of times. This sequence joins TRBV12-5 and TRBJ2-1; 13 bases map to TRBD2. Germline V gives CDR1 LGHNT, CDR2 FRNRAP. V lost 0 bases to trimming and J lost 3 bases; unmatched junction nucleotides: 8. The CDR3 is 19 residues long. CDR3 sequence reads: CASGLVLAGGRYGYNEQFF. The CDR3 nucleotides are TGTGCTAGTGGTTTGGTACTAGCGGGGGGGCGCTACGGCTACAATGAGCAGTTCTTC.

The chain joins TRBV29-1 to TRBJ2-7, with a possible D match to TRBD2 (5 bases). CDR1 and CDR2 (germline): SQVTM, ANQGSEA. The CDR3 covers 11 residues. The ends were cut back, 7 bases at V and 6 bases at J, with 13 bases in the middle. CDR3 amino acids: CSGEGVGEQYF. Here the CDR3 DNA reads TGCAGCGGAGAGGGCGTTGGCGAGCAGTACTTC.

The chain recombines TRBV5-1 with TRBJ1-6; D perhaps matches TRBD1 (5 bases). CDR3 length: 15 amino acids. CDR1 and CDR2 from the germline V gene are SGHRS and YFSETQ. V was cut by 5 bases and J by 0 bases, with 9 bases left in between. The CDR3 spells CASRTDSSYNSPLHF. For the CDR3, the DNA is TGCGCCAGCAGGACAGACAGCTCCTATAATTCACCCCTCCACTTT.

The sample holds a few counts of this clone. In the same sample, other DNA sequences code for this CDR3. The genes are TRBV5-1 and TRBJ2-7; a possible D gene is TRBD1 (5 bases). The CDR3 loop spans 12 amino acids. Trimming took off 4 bases at V and 2 bases at J, with 7 bases between the two ends. Per the germline V gene, CDR1 is SGHRS and CDR2 is YFSETQ. This CDR3 is CASSDSTYEQYF. For the CDR3, the DNA is TGCGCCAGCAGCGACAGTACCTACGAGCAGTACTTC.

The chain couples TRBV4-1 to TRBJ2-7; D unresolved. The CDR3 is 13 residues long. Germline V gives CDR1 MGHRA, CDR2 YSYEKL. V lost 4 bases to trimming and J lost 7 bases, with 14 bases between them. The CDR3 reads CASSPARAQEQYF. In DNA form, the CDR3 reads TGCGCCAGCAGCCCCGCCCGGGCTCAAGAGCAGTACTTC.

The genes are TRBV9 and TRBJ1-1; 9 bases align to TRBD1. J was trimmed by 8 bases and V by 0 bases; bases with no gene match: 5. Germline CDR1 and CDR2: SGDLS and YYNGEE. The CDR3 is made up of 14 amino acids. CDR3 nucleotides: TGTGCCAGCAGCGTAGCTACAGGGGGCGGGGAAGCTTTCTTT. Its protein product is CASSVATGGGEAFF.

This chain joins TRBV15 and TRBJ1-4, with 9 bases that match TRBD1. Trimming took 3 bases from V and 3 from J; bases not matched to a gene: 5. Per germline, CDR1 LNHNV and CDR2 YYDKDF (reference sequence). The CDR3 loop spans 16 amino acids. The CDR3 coding sequence is TGTGCCACCAGCAGGGACAGGGGAATACCTAATGAAAAACTGTTTTTT. Its translation is CATSRDRGIPNEKLFF.

This clone was seen more than once but under ten times. The V gene is TRBV7-2, the J gene TRBJ2-3; 9 nucleotides agree with TRBD1. Germline lookup yields CDR1 SGHTA and CDR2 FQGNSA. This CDR3 is built from 15 residues. Trimming cost V 6 bases and J 1 base; bases outside gene matches: 5. The CDR3 loop is CASSYRDRGTDTQYF. The DNA of the CDR3 is TGTGCCAGCAGTTACCGGGACAGGGGCACAGATACGCAGTATTTT.

The chain combines TRBV30 with TRBJ1-2; TRBD1 aligns across 7 bases. Trimming took 5 bases from V and 2 from J; bases not matched to a gene: 11. The germline V gene has CDR1 GTSNPN and CDR2 SVGIG (reference sequence). The CDR3 has 15 amino acids. CDR3 in amino acids: CAWGPGQVRNYGYTF. The DNA for the CDR3 is TGTGCCTGGGGACCCGGACAGGTGCGAAACTATGGCTACACCTTC.

About this clone: The sample carries other DNA sequences with the same CDR3. The chain recombines TRBV2 with TRBJ1-3, with D possibly TRBD1 on 5 matching bases. The V and J ends lost 6 bases and 0 bases respectively, with 6 bases between them. This CDR3 is built from 13 residues. Germline values: CDR1 SNHLY, CDR2 FYNNEI. DNA of the CDR3: TGTGCCAGCAGAGACAGCTCTGGAAACACCATATATTTT. It is translated as CASRDSSGNTIYF.

The chain has TRBV11-2 and TRBJ2-5, with TRBD2 identical over 7 bases. The CDR3 length is 13 residues. Germline CDR1 reads SGHAT; CDR2 reads FQNNGV. The V segment lost 3 bases and the J segment 4 bases; nucleotides outside the gene matches: 2. Here the CDR3 DNA reads TGTGCCAGCAGCTTCTCTAGCGGAGAGACCCAGTACTTC. This translates into CASSFSSGETQYF.

This clone was counted only a few times. The chain couples TRBV7-9 to TRBJ2-3, with 7 bases matching TRBD1. Trimming cost V 6 bases and J 2 bases; bases outside gene matches: 8. The V gene's germline CDR1 is SEHNR and CDR2 FQNEAQ (reference sequence). This CDR3 has 15 amino acids. The CDR3 reads CASRKRGTDTDTQYF. In DNA form, the CDR3 reads TGTGCCAGCAGAAAACGAGGGACAGACACAGATACGCAGTATTTT.